The clone carrying this T cell receptor (beta chain) showed up many times. The data stem from a study of metastatic and nonmetastatic thyroid tumors. How the authors handled the data: Using the CDR3 differences seen across clinicopathological groups, the authors built a distant-metastasis classifier for papillary thyroid cancer, which was meant to discriminate distant-metastatic patients. TCRdb re-called the PCR reads through MiXCR. TCRdb, not the authors, supplied the V and J calls. The sample holds 45,000 to 60,000 clones, under 20% seen once. Treatment of any kind had been given to no patient before thyroid surgery. Trimming took 0 bases from V and 2 from J, leaving 5 bases between them. Germline V gene data show CDR1 as SGHAT and CDR2 as FQNNGV. CDR3 length equals 14 residues.

The sample was blood. The chain links TRBV11-2 to TRBJ2-1, with D perhaps TRBD2 (5 bases). This clonotype originated in a female donor with papillary thyroid cancer or a benign thyroid nodule (not recorded which). Some clones in this sample may be carry-over from other donors' samples. CDR3 protein: CASSLEEAYNEQFF. The CDR3 nucleotides are TGTGCCAGCAGCTTAGAGGAGGCCTACAATGAGCAGTTCTTC. The full variable domain, with the rest looked up from reference TRBV11-2 and TRBJ2-1, is EAGVAQSPRYKIIEKRQSVAFWCNPISGHATLYWYQQILGQGPKLLIQFQNNGVVDDSQLPKDRFSAERLKGVDSTLKIQPAKLEDSAVYLCASSLEEAYNEQFFGPGTRLTVL.